These 13 T cell receptor beta chains share one sample of origin, sequenced in a study of T-cell reconstitution after alpha-beta-depleted transplantation in children. The TCRbeta library was prepared with unique molecular identifiers. In TCRdb, the PCR reads were re-called with MiXCR into one record per CDR3 protein. This repertoire shows about 500,000 distinct CDR3 sequences, about 31% found once; its top ten account for around 2.4%. The sample consisted of PBMCs from the stem cell graft donor, taken from the stem cell graft. The source of these receptors is a human donor who donated a stem cell graft to a child with aplastic anemia.

This clonotype was seen a handful of times. V usage is TRBV29-1 and J usage is TRBJ2-7, with TRBD1 matching over 10 bases. J lost 3 bases, V lost 7 bases, and 12 bases had no gene match. The CDR3 spans 15 residues. CDR1 and CDR2 (germline): SQVTM, ANQGSEA. As DNA, the CDR3 is TGCAGCGGTCTTTGGAGGGGGACAGGGGACTACGAGCAGTACTTC. This sequence encodes CSGLWRGTGDYEQYF.

This clonotype was recorded once. V usage is TRBV24-1 and J usage is TRBJ2-2; D is uncertain. Germline CDR1 KGHDR, CDR2 SFDVKD. V lost 1 base, J lost 0 bases, and 2 bases lay in between. The length of the CDR3 is 14 residues. The CDR3 coding sequence is TGTGCCACCAGTGATTTCACGAACACCGGGGAGCTGTTTTTT. Amino acid sequence: CATSDFTNTGELFF.

The chain links TRBV7-9 to TRBJ1-2, with D perhaps TRBD1 (5 bases). Between the trimmed V and J ends, which lost 5 bases and 2 bases, there was a span of 15 bases. The CDR3 contains 15 residues. Germline CDR1 reads SEHNR; CDR2 reads FQNEAQ (reference sequence). CDR3 in DNA: TGTGCCAGCAGCCCACGGACGGGGGAAAACTATGGCTACACCTTC. It yields the protein CASSPRTGENYGYTF.

The sample holds a few counts of this clonotype. The rearrangement links TRBV10-3 to TRBJ1-5; 7 bases are a match to TRBD1. The length of the CDR3 is 14 residues. V was clipped by 4 bases and J by 7 bases; unmatched bases: 7. The germline V gene encodes CDR1 ENHRY and CDR2 SYGVKD. The CDR3 region has the DNA TGTGCCATCAGTGGTGGACAGGAGGGACAGCCCCAGCATTTT. This gives the protein CAISGGQEGQPQHF.

The chain couples TRBV6-5 to TRBJ2-2; 12 nucleotides line up with TRBD2. Germline V CDR1 and CDR2: MNHEY, SVGAGI. The CDR3 spans 17 residues. V trimming: 2 bases; J trimming: 7 bases; junction bases outside the gene matches: 8. The CDR3 sequence is CASSYTTSGSLIGELFF. CDR3 DNA sequence: TGTGCCAGCAGTTACACGACTAGCGGGAGTTTGATCGGGGAGCTGTTTTTT.

Only a few counts were recorded for this clonotype. The chain employs TRBV12-3 or TRBV12-4 and TRBJ1-2; D call uncertain. V gave up 5 bases and J gave up 8 bases, with 12 bases separating them. CDR3 length: 12 amino acids. The CDR3 protein is CASSPIPGGYTF. The CDR3 nucleotides read TGTGCCAGCAGTCCCATCCCCGGAGGCTACACCTTC.

The rearrangement links TRBV6-2 or TRBV6-3 to TRBJ2-7, with a tentative D call TRBD2 (5 bases). V was clipped by 0 bases and J by 4 bases, with 16 bases between them. The CDR3 runs to 16 residues. Germline V gives CDR1 MNHEY, CDR2 SVGEGT. The CDR3 here is CASSYSRSGGRYEQYF. The DNA of the CDR3 is TGTGCCAGCAGTTACTCGAGGAGCGGCGGGCGTTACGAGCAGTACTTC.

The chain uses TRBV4-1 and TRBJ1-1; TRBD1 matches 8 bases. This CDR3 comprises 17 residues. Germline loops: CDR1 MGHRA, CDR2 YSYEKL. After removal of 4 bases from V and 0 bases from J, the junction contained 10 bases not matched to a gene. The CDR3 nucleotides read TGCGCCAGCAGCCTCACACGGACAGGGCTCATGAACACTGAAGCTTTCTTT. Protein: CASSLTRTGLMNTEAFF.

This chain's CDR3 is CASSRGSTEAFF. The CDR3 nucleotides are TGTGCCAGCTCGCGTGGGAGCACTGAAGCTTTCTTT. The J gene is TRBJ1-1, the V gene TRBV11-3; D remains ambiguous. This CDR3 has 12 amino acids. V lost 8 bases and J 4 bases, leaving 11 bases between the germline ends. Germline lookup yields CDR1 SGHNT and CDR2 YENEEA.

This chain uses TRBV3-1 with TRBJ1-4, with D unresolved. The CDR3 covers 16 residues. Germline CDR1 is LGHDT and CDR2 is YNNKEL (reference sequence). Between the trimmed V and J ends, which lost 1 base and 4 bases, there was a span of 13 bases. DNA of the CDR3: TGTGCCAGCAGCCAAGCATCTGTAAAGGGTAATGAAAAACTGTTTTTT. Protein sequence: CASSQASVKGNEKLFF.

This clonotype was counted a single time. The chain has TRBV3-1 and TRBJ1-5; no clear D. Trimming took 3 bases from V and 4 from J, leaving 10 bases between them. Per germline, CDR1 LGHDT and CDR2 YNNKEL (reference sequence). This CDR3 comprises 14 residues. Here the CDR3 DNA reads TGTGCCAGCAGCCAGGCGGGCCGAAATCAGCCCCAGCATTTT. The encoded protein is CASSQAGRNQPQHF.

With respect to this clonotype: This CDR3 fails to terminate in the conserved phenylalanine or tryptophan, so it likely reflects a read error. V and J are TRBV2 and TRBJ1-2, with D perhaps matching TRBD1 (5 bases). Germline lookup yields CDR1 SNHLY and CDR2 FYNNEI. V was trimmed by 4 bases and J by 6 bases, leaving 12 bases between them. The CDR3 is 13 residues long. The CDR3 here is CASSAVEGNGYTL. CDR3 bases: TGTGCCAGCAGTGCAGTAGAGGGGAATGGCTACACCCTC.

This clonotype was seen a few times. V gene TRBV28 combines with J gene TRBJ2-5; 9 bases are a match to TRBD2. The CDR3 runs to 15 residues. CDR1 and CDR2 from the germline V gene are MDHEN and SYDVKM. The V and J ends lost 6 bases and 5 bases, in that order; junction bases with no gene match: 10. In DNA form, the CDR3 reads TGTGCCAGCAGCTTAGCGGGAGCGTCGTCGGAGACCCAGTACTTC. Protein product: CASSLAGASSETQYF.